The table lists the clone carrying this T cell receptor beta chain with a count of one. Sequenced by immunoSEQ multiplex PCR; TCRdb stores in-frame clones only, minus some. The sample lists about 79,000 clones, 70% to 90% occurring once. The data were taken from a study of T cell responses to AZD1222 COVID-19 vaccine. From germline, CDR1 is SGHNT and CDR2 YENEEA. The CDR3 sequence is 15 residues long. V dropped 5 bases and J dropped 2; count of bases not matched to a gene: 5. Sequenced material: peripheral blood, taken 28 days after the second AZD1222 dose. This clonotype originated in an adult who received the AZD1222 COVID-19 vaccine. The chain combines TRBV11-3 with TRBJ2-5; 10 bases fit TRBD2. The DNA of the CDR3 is TGTGCCAGCAGCCCCGGGACTAGCGTACAAGAGACCCAGTACTTC. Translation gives CASSPGTSVQETQYF.